This T cell receptor (beta chain) was captured in a study of siplizumab effects on memory and regulatory T cells. General observations from the study: Proliferating Tregs from siplizumab cultures lacked functional confirmation of suppression. The mean Treg-derived percentage of mappable alloreactive CD4+ clones was around 69% with siplizumab compared with under 30% in controls. Naive T cells were seen as more diverse than memory cells and as major alloresponse contributors.

Only in-frame clones appear in the TCRdb table, and some are missing; sequencing was by immunoSEQ multiplex PCR. Seen here are 94,000 or so clones, more than 95% observed once, and the top ten hold 0.031%. Of note for this clone: Antigen specificity is unknown.

The CDR3 runs 13 residues. The V gene's germline CDR1 is SGHAT and CDR2 FQNNGV. The ends were cut back, 5 bases at V and 5 bases at J, with 12 bases in the middle. Input material: naive CD4+ T cells sorted from blood. The source of this sequence is a human donor in good health. This sequence joins TRBV11-2 and TRBJ1-2; a possible D gene is TRBD1 (5 bases). The chain's CDR3 is CASSEGRGYGYTF. In DNA, the CDR3 is TGTGCCAGCAGCGAAGGGCGGGGGTATGGCTACACCTTC.